The 18 T cell receptor beta chains in this list originate from one sample, sequenced in a study of tumor-infiltrating lymphocytes in localized non-small cell lung cancer. Some clones are missing from TCRdb's copy, which holds only in-frame ones; the method was immunoSEQ multiplex PCR. The data show tens of thousands of clones, 80% to 90% seen once. Source material: lung tumor tissue. These receptor sequences come from a human donor with non-small cell lung cancer.

CDR3 in amino acids: CATATGGIEQFF. In nucleotides, the CDR3 is TGTGCCACCGCGACAGGGGGGATTGAGCAGTTCTTC. The chain has TRBV10-3 and TRBJ2-1; 9 bases are shared with TRBD1. Germline-derived CDR1 and CDR2 are ENHRY and SYGVKD. V lost 10 bases and J lost 9; bases outside the gene matches: 7. The CDR3 contains 12 residues.

The rearrangement links TRBV19 to TRBJ1-2; 10 nucleotides match TRBD1. Losses at the gene ends were 5 bases for V and 8 bases for J; bases not matched to a gene: 14. The V gene's germline CDR1 is LNHDA and CDR2 SQIVND (reference sequence). The CDR3 contains 16 residues. DNA for the CDR3: TGTGCCAGTAGTCCGTCCATGAGACAGGGGGCAGGGGGCTACACCTTC. It yields the protein CASSPSMRQGAGGYTF.

The gene calls are TRBV7-5 and TRBJ1-1. TRBV7-5 is a recognized pseudogene. The CDR3 contains 16 residues. The CDR3, as DNA: TGTGCCAGAAGCTTAGTTTTTCGGGGGGCGGACACTGAAGCTTTCTTT. It codes for CARSLVFRGADTEAFF.

V is TRBV6-5 and J is TRBJ1-1, with 7 bases lining up with TRBD1. From germline, CDR1 is MNHEY and CDR2 SVGAGI. V gave up 2 bases and J gave up 1 base; unmatched junction bases: 4. The length of the CDR3 is 15 residues. The CDR3 bases are TGTGCCAGCAGTTACAGGGGGCTGGGGAACACTGAAGCTTTCTTT. Translating gives CASSYRGLGNTEAFF.

The chain employs TRBV4-2 and TRBJ1-5; D ambiguous. The CDR3 runs to 15 residues. Trimming took off 0 bases at V and 6 bases at J, with 12 bases between the two ends. Germline V gives CDR1 LGHNA, CDR2 YNFKEQ. The CDR3 region has the DNA TGTGCCAGCAGCCAAGAGGGCCCGAACGGTCAGCCCCAGCATTTT. This translates into CASSQEGPNGQPQHF.

V gene TRBV6-5 combines with J gene TRBJ1-6; D call uncertain. CDR3 size: 15 residues. Deletions cut 7 bases from V and 6 bases from J, with 16 bases between. Germline values: CDR1 MNHEY, CDR2 SVGAGI. Written as DNA, the CDR3 is TGTGCCAGCAAAGGACTTTCTCCCTTTAATTCACCCCTCCACTTT. This translates into CASKGLSPFNSPLHF.

The chain recombines TRBV18 with TRBJ1-1; 11 bases agree with TRBD1. The J segment lost 9 bases and the V segment lost 3 bases, leaving 9 bases of the junction unmatched. The CDR3 is 15 amino acids. From germline, CDR1 is KGHSH and CDR2 LQKENI. CDR3 loop: CASSPPGQGVTKAFF. DNA for the CDR3: TGTGCCAGCTCACCTCCGGGACAGGGGGTTACAAAAGCTTTCTTT.

For the CDR3, the DNA is TGTGCCAGCAGAAATAATGGGAGGGCCGAGCAGTACTTC. It yields the protein CASRNNGRAEQYF. V and J are TRBV28 and TRBJ2-7, with 7 bases lining up with TRBD2. The germline gives CDR1 MDHEN, CDR2 SYDVKM. CDR3 length: 13 amino acids. V trimming: 6 bases; J trimming: 6 bases; junction bases outside the gene matches: 8.

As to this clone: Relative to the germline gene, one junction end is altered; a read error may explain this. The chain joins TRBV6-1 to TRBJ1-2; weak D call: TRBD1 (5 bases). CDR3 length: 14 amino acids. Germline V gene lookup returns CDR1 MNHNS and CDR2 SASEGT. CDR3 bases: TGTGTCAGCGGACCGATCGCTCAGGGATATGGCTACACCTTC. Protein sequence: CVSGPIAQGYGYTF.

Written as DNA, the CDR3 is TGTGCCAGCTCACCTAGGAAGGGCAATCAGCCCCAGCATTTT. It codes for CASSPRKGNQPQHF. The chain couples TRBV18 to TRBJ1-5; D gene ambiguous. This CDR3 has 14 amino acids. The ends were cut back, 3 bases at V and 2 bases at J, with 8 bases in the middle. In germline, CDR1 is KGHSH, CDR2 LQKENI.

This clone appeared a few times. The rearrangement joins TRBV4-2 to TRBJ2-7, with D possibly called TRBD1 or TRBD2 (5 bases each). V lost 0 bases, J lost 0 bases, and 12 bases lay in between. The CDR3 extends over 16 amino acids. CDR1 LGHNA and CDR2 YNFKEQ come from the germline V gene. The CDR3 DNA reads as TGTGCCAGCAGCCAAGAGAGGGGCTTGGCCTCCTACGAGCAGTACTTC. It translates to CASSQERGLASYEQYF.

V and J are TRBV5-1 and TRBJ2-1; 11 nucleotides line up with TRBD2. Germline CDR1 and CDR2: SGHRS and YFSETQ. V was pared by 4 bases and J by 3 bases, with 0 bases of the junction left unmatched. This CDR3 is built from 14 residues. CDR3 in amino acids: CASSTSGGYNEQFF. CDR3 in DNA: TGCGCCAGCAGCACTAGCGGGGGCTACAATGAGCAGTTCTTC.

This chain links TRBV19 with TRBJ2-6, with 7 bases that match TRBD1. In germline, CDR1 is LNHDA, CDR2 SQIVND (reference sequence). The CDR3 is 14 residues long. After removal of 10 bases from V and 4 bases from J, the junction contained 7 bases not matched to a gene. CDR3 nucleotides: TGTGCCACCCAGGGGGTCTCCGGGGCCAACGTCCTGACTTTC. It is translated as CATQGVSGANVLTF.

The chain uses TRBV9 and TRBJ2-6; 8 bases fit TRBD1. Germline CDR1 SGDLS, CDR2 YYNGEE. V shed 4 bases and J 1 base; nucleotides not matched to a gene: 4. The CDR3 covers 16 residues. In DNA form, the CDR3 reads TGTGCCAGCAGCCCCCGACAGGGGTCTGGGGCCAACGTCCTGACTTTC. Translated, it gives CASSPRQGSGANVLTF.

In this sample, this clone turned up once. At one end the junction does not follow the germline gene, possibly because of a read error. V usage is TRBV2 and J usage is TRBJ2-5, with 13 bases aligning to TRBD2. Germline CDR1 is SNHLY and CDR2 is FYNNEI. CDR3 size: 15 residues. The CDR3 nucleotides read TGTGCCAGCAGCGTACTAGCGGGGGGGCAAGTGACCCAGTACTTC. Its translation is CASSVLAGGQVTQYF. The variable domain in full, with the rest retrieved from reference TRBV2 and TRBJ2-5, is EPEVTQTPSHQVTQMGQEVILRCVPISNHLYFYWYRQILGQKVEFLVSFYNNEISEKSEIFDDQFSVERPDGSNFTLKIRSTKLEDSAMYFCASSVLAGGQVTQYFGPGTRLLVL.

In its sample, this clone was seen once. The chain has TRBV10-3 and TRBJ1-4; possible D gene TRBD1, 6 bases. Trimming stripped 10 bases from V and 5 bases from J, with 14 bases between. The CDR3 has 13 residues. Germline V gives CDR1 ENHRY, CDR2 SYGVKD. In nucleotides, the CDR3 is TGTGCCACCACAGGGACGGCAAATGAAAAACTGTTTTTT. Residues: CATTGTANEKLFF.

The chain employs TRBV9 and TRBJ2-1; possibly TRBD2 for D (6 bases). V was cut by 5 bases and J by 5 bases, with 11 bases left in between. The CDR3 extends over 13 amino acids. Germline CDR1 is SGDLS and CDR2 is YYNGEE. CDR3 sequence: CASSAGLNNEQFF. CDR3 DNA: TGTGCCAGCAGTGCGGGGCTTAACAATGAGCAGTTCTTC.

The chain has TRBV2 and TRBJ2-1; tentatively, D is TRBD2 (5 bases). Trimming shortened V by 4 bases and J by 3 bases, and 16 bases separated the two germline ends. Germline CDR1 SNHLY, CDR2 FYNNEI. This CDR3 is 16 amino acids long. CDR3 sequence (DNA): TGTGCCAGCAGTGTTGGAGGCCAGCCTCTCTACAATGAGCAGTTCTTC. Translating gives CASSVGGQPLYNEQFF.